The 29 T cell receptor beta chains reported below all come from one sample, sequenced in a study of blood T cells in healthy people across ages. Together with a sample-barcoded 5' primer, a J-beta primer mix was included in a second PCR lasting roughly 6 to 12 cycles. A single record per CDR3 protein comes from TCRdb applying MiXCR to the 5' RACE reads. Of 540,000 or so distinct CDR3 sequences listed, about 25% are singletons. These same data were also listed under a study on T cells of mothers and their children.

The specimen was blood. The source of these receptors is a boy between 10 and 17 years old in good health.

The rearrangement joins TRBV24-1 to TRBJ2-3, with TRBD1 matching 9 bases. Germline CDR1 reads KGHDR; CDR2 reads SFDVKD. With 2 bases clipped from V and 2 bases from J, the junction kept 16 bases outside the gene matches. The CDR3 has 20 residues. The CDR3 spells CATSDWGAGTGNRPTDTQYF. Written as DNA, the CDR3 is TGTGCCACCAGTGATTGGGGGGCCGGGACAGGGAATAGACCCACAGATACGCAGTATTTT.

The chain is built from TRBV18 and TRBJ2-1; D uncertain. This CDR3 spans 14 amino acids. The germline V gene encodes CDR1 KGHSH and CDR2 LQKENI. V was cut by 5 bases and J by 3 bases, with 11 bases left in between. DNA for the CDR3: TGTGCCAGCTCAAGCAAGGGCAACTACAATGAGCAGTTCTTC. Translation gives CASSSKGNYNEQFF.

The genes are TRBV12-5 and TRBJ2-2; D gene ambiguous. CDR3 length: 13 residues. In germline, CDR1 is LGHNT, CDR2 FRNRAP. V gave up 6 bases and J gave up 5 bases, with 10 bases separating them. CDR3 in DNA: TGTGCTAGTGGCCTCCTTAGTACCGGGGAGCTGTTTTTT. Translated, it gives CASGLLSTGELFF.

CDR3 sequence: CASSVSSGQYEQYF. DNA for the CDR3: TGTGCCAGCAGTGTTTCTAGCGGACAATACGAGCAGTACTTC. The genes are TRBV2 and TRBJ2-7, with 7 nucleotides matching TRBD2. The germline gives CDR1 SNHLY, CDR2 FYNNEI. V trimming: 4 bases; J trimming: 4 bases; junction bases outside the gene matches: 7. The CDR3 length is 14 residues.

V usage is TRBV28 and J usage is TRBJ2-7; 10 nucleotides align to TRBD1. The junction had 7 bases not matched to a gene; V was cut back by 7 bases and J by 1 base. There are 15 residues in the CDR3. CDR1 and CDR2 from the germline V gene are MDHEN and SYDVKM. Here the CDR3 reads CASINGQGVSYEQYF. The CDR3 DNA sequence: TGTGCCAGCATTAACGGACAGGGGGTGTCCTACGAGCAGTACTTC.

This rearrangement joins TRBV7-3 to TRBJ2-5; tentative D call: TRBD1 (5 bases). Trimming stripped 2 bases from V and 7 bases from J, with 17 bases between. The CDR3 spans 15 residues. Germline V gene data show CDR1 as SGHTA and CDR2 as FQGTGA. The CDR3 nucleotides are TGTGCCAGCAGCTTACTAGGGGCAGGGTCGGGGACCCAGTACTTC. As protein: CASSLLGAGSGTQYF.

This chain joins TRBV28 and TRBJ2-7; tentative D call: TRBD1 (6 bases). V was trimmed by 6 bases and J by 3 bases, leaving 15 bases between them. Germline CDR1 reads MDHEN; CDR2 reads SYDVKM. The CDR3 extends over 14 amino acids. The CDR3 nucleotides read TGTGCCAGCAGGCAGACAGGAATATACTACGAGCAGTACTTC. Its protein is CASRQTGIYYEQYF.

J is TRBJ2-7 and V is TRBV6-5; TRBD1 agrees at 8 bases. V trimming: 5 bases; J trimming: 7 bases; junction bases outside the gene matches: 13. This CDR3 spans 15 amino acids. Germline V gene data show CDR1 as MNHEY and CDR2 as SVGAGI. CDR3 sequence: CASSPLGQGRLEQYF. CDR3 bases: TGTGCCAGCAGTCCCCTCGGACAGGGACGGTTGGAGCAGTACTTC.

There are a few counts of this clonotype. The rearrangement joins TRBV28 to TRBJ2-3; a possible D gene is TRBD2 (5 bases). V dropped 3 bases and J dropped 6 bases, with 13 bases sitting between them. The CDR3 has 14 amino acids. Looked up from germline, CDR1 is MDHEN and CDR2 is SYDVKM. As DNA, the CDR3 is TGTGCCAGCAGTTTGTCTAGCCTCGCGGATACGCAGTATTTT. Its translation is CASSLSSLADTQYF.

This clonotype came up a few times. The genes are TRBV5-6 and TRBJ2-2; D is ambiguous. V was shortened by 8 bases and J by 4 bases, with 15 bases between the two germline ends. Germline loops: CDR1 SGHDT, CDR2 YYEEEE. The CDR3 covers 14 residues. CDR3 residues: CASSPSPGTGELFF. The CDR3 DNA reads as TGTGCCAGTAGCCCCAGCCCCGGCACCGGGGAGCTGTTTTTT.

This clonotype occurred a few times. V and J are TRBV7-9 and TRBJ1-2, with D hard to call. V gave up 4 bases and J gave up 6 bases, with 12 bases separating them. This CDR3 has 13 residues. CDR1 is SEHNR, CDR2 FQNEAQ, per germline (reference sequence). This chain's CDR3 is CASSSVRVDGYTF. CDR3 DNA sequence: TGTGCCAGCAGCTCCGTAAGAGTTGATGGCTACACCTTC.

This clonotype was counted a few times. The rearrangement joins TRBV29-1 to TRBJ2-5; either TRBD1 or TRBD2 may fit D (5 bases each). The J call may be faulty, since TRBJ2-1 better matches the DNA end. Germline V gene sequence: CDR1 SQVTM, CDR2 ANQGSEA. The CDR3 is 15 amino acids. CDR3 loop: CSVPYLGTRGNEQFF. Written as DNA, the CDR3 is TGCAGCGTTCCCTATCTAGGGACCCGCGGGAATGAGCAGTTCTTC.

This clonotype was recorded a few times. The chain combines TRBV7-3 with TRBJ2-7; 11 bases fit TRBD1. This CDR3 spans 15 amino acids. The trim removed 0 bases at V and 5 bases at J, leaving 3 bases unmatched. CDR1 is SGHTA and CDR2 is FQGTGA in the germline V gene. The CDR3 DNA reads as TGTGCCAGCAGCTTAACCGGGACAGGGGGGGACGAGCAGTACTTC. It is translated as CASSLTGTGGDEQYF.

This clonotype was seen repeatedly, ten times or more. The rearrangement links TRBV29-1 to TRBJ2-5; D may be TRBD1 (6 bases). Trimming pared 5 bases from V and 1 base from J, leaving 11 bases between. The germline gives CDR1 SQVTM, CDR2 ANQGSEA. The CDR3 sequence is 13 residues long. The CDR3 nucleotides are TGCAGCGTTACCCTGACAGGCCAAGAGACCCAGTACTTC. As protein: CSVTLTGQETQYF.

V and J are TRBV7-9 and TRBJ2-7, with TRBD2 identical over 11 bases. Per the germline V gene, CDR1 is SEHNR and CDR2 is FQNEAQ (reference sequence). The trim removed 0 bases at V and 3 bases at J, leaving 1 base unmatched. The CDR3 runs to 15 residues. CDR3 in DNA: TGTGCCAGCAGCTTAGCGACTAGCGGGGACTACGAGCAGTACTTC. It codes for CASSLATSGDYEQYF.

CDR3 nucleotides: TGCGCCAGCAGCCAAGAATCTGTCGCCACAGATACGCAGTATTTT. Protein product: CASSQESVATDTQYF. V and J are TRBV4-1 and TRBJ2-3, with D unresolved. The CDR3 has 15 residues. V was trimmed by 0 bases and J by 2 bases, leaving 9 bases between them. Germline V gene data show CDR1 as MGHRA and CDR2 as YSYEKL.

The rearrangement links TRBV29-1 to TRBJ2-2; 7 positions agree with TRBD1. This CDR3 comprises 15 residues. V trimming: 2 bases; J trimming: 5 bases; junction bases outside the gene matches: 8. Germline loops: CDR1 SQVTM, CDR2 ANQGSEA. The CDR3 loop is CSVELSGGRTGELFF. The CDR3 bases are TGCAGCGTTGAATTGTCAGGGGGAAGGACCGGGGAGCTGTTTTTT.

This chain links TRBV29-1 with TRBJ1-5; TRBD1 might be the D (6 bases). CDR1 is SQVTM, CDR2 ANQGSEA, per germline. The CDR3 consists of 13 residues. V was cut by 2 bases and J by 5 bases, with 10 bases left in between. The CDR3 protein is CSVEQGIDQPQHF. The CDR3 DNA reads as TGCAGCGTTGAACAGGGGATCGATCAGCCCCAGCATTTT.

Comments on this clonotype: Germline is not matched at one junction end, which may reflect a read error. The chain is built from TRBV11-2 and TRBJ2-1, with 8 bases aligning to TRBD2. With the DNA end fitting TRBJ2-5 better, the J assignment may be wrong. The CDR3 runs to 14 residues. Germline loops: CDR1 SGHAT, CDR2 FQNNGV. The DNA for the CDR3 is TGTGCCCGCAGTCCGACTAGCGATCAAGAGACCCAGTACTTC. Encoded protein: CARSPTSDQETQYF.

In its sample, this clonotype was seen a few times. The chain recombines TRBV30 with TRBJ1-2, with D hard to call. V was pared by 3 bases and J by 6 bases, with 14 bases between. Germline-derived CDR1 and CDR2 are GTSNPN and SVGIG (reference sequence). This CDR3 has 13 residues. The CDR3 nucleotides are TGTGCCTGGAGCCCCTTCTTAAGGCATGGCTACACCTTC. As protein: CAWSPFLRHGYTF.

This clonotype was found once. The rearrangement joins TRBV20-1 to TRBJ1-4, with TRBD1 as a possible D gene (6 bases). V lost 3 bases and J lost 6, with 14 bases in between. The CDR3 loop spans 14 amino acids. The germline V gene has CDR1 DFQATT and CDR2 SNEGSKA (reference sequence). The CDR3 loop is CSASNREGHEKLFF. CDR3 in DNA: TGCAGTGCTAGTAACAGGGAAGGGCATGAAAAACTGTTTTTT.

The genes are TRBV27 and TRBJ2-7, with D unclear. V was trimmed by 6 bases and J by 2 bases, leaving 14 bases between them. Germline lookup yields CDR1 MNHEY and CDR2 SMNVEV (reference sequence). The CDR3 runs to 14 residues. The CDR3 sequence is CASRDEARPYEQYF. The DNA for the CDR3 is TGTGCCAGCAGAGACGAGGCACGGCCCTACGAGCAGTACTTC.

A few counts support this clonotype. This sequence joins TRBV4-1 and TRBJ1-6, with a weak D call TRBD1 (6 bases). This CDR3 contains 17 residues. V lost 0 bases to trimming and J lost 9 bases, with 18 bases between them. Germline loops: CDR1 MGHRA, CDR2 YSYEKL. The DNA of the CDR3 is TGCGCCAGCAGCCAAGAAACAGGGCCGCGGGTGGCTTCACCCCTCCACTTT. This codes for CASSQETGPRVASPLHF.

V is TRBV29-1 and J is TRBJ2-5; 9 positions agree with TRBD1. CDR1 SQVTM and CDR2 ANQGSEA come from the germline V gene. After removal of 5 bases from V and 5 bases from J, the junction contained 15 bases not matched to a gene. CDR3 length: 16 residues. The CDR3 nucleotides read TGCAGCGTTACGCCCCTCCGGGACAGGGAAGGGGAGACCCAGTACTTC. Translated: CSVTPLRDREGETQYF.

This clonotype came up a few times. J is TRBJ2-1 and V is TRBV20-1; 10 nucleotides agree with TRBD2. The junction had 6 bases not matched to a gene; V was cut back by 4 bases and J by 0 bases. The CDR3 is 16 residues long. Germline-derived CDR1 and CDR2 are DFQATT and SNEGSKA (reference sequence). The CDR3 sequence: CSANRLAGSSYNEQFF. The CDR3 region has the DNA TGCAGTGCTAATAGACTAGCGGGTAGCTCCTACAATGAGCAGTTCTTC.

The chain's CDR3 is CASSEGRYRGLQTDTQYF. DNA for the CDR3: TGTGCCAGCAGTGAAGGGAGGTACAGGGGGCTACAGACAGATACGCAGTATTTT. The chain carries TRBV6-1 and TRBJ2-3, with 9 bases matching TRBD1. The germline V gene has CDR1 MNHNS and CDR2 SASEGT. The V gene end was trimmed by 1 base and the J gene end by 3 bases; junction bases not matched to a gene: 11. CDR3 size: 18 residues.

The chain couples TRBV27 to TRBJ2-7, with D possibly matching TRBD2 (5 bases). With 7 bases removed from V and 5 bases from J, the gap between germline ends came to 15 bases. The germline V gene encodes CDR1 MNHEY and CDR2 SMNVEV (reference sequence). CDR3 length equals 13 residues. CDR3 protein: CASKAPSGDEQYF. As DNA, the CDR3 is TGTGCCAGCAAGGCACCGAGCGGAGACGAGCAGTACTTC.

This clonotype appeared a few times. A junction boundary mismatches the germline segment, possibly from a read error. The chain combines TRBV12-3 or TRBV12-4 with TRBJ2-3; 12 nucleotides match TRBD2. This CDR3 spans 15 amino acids. The CDR3 region has the DNA TGTGCCAGCAGTCAGACTAGCGGGAGCACAGGTACGCAGTATTTT. This sequence encodes CASSQTSGSTGTQYF.

The chain uses TRBV5-1 and TRBJ2-5, with TRBD2 matching over 10 bases. Germline CDR1 is SGHRS and CDR2 is YFSETQ. J lost 2 bases, V lost 4 bases, and 2 bases had no gene match. The CDR3 runs to 14 residues. The CDR3 sequence: CASSGSGGQETQYF. The CDR3 DNA reads as TGCGCCAGCAGCGGTAGCGGGGGGCAAGAGACCCAGTACTTC.